This paragraph covers one T cell receptor (beta chain) sequence. Its specific antigen is unknown. Base qualities are missing; no much larger clone stands one base away. This sample stems from a study of vaccination and CD4 T cells after COVID-19 (dated by TCRdb to between 2021 and 2022). Some background on the complete study: SARS-CoV-2 positivity had been established in the convalescent patients by nasal swab PCR, and mild disease was recorded in about 9 of these patients and severe disease in one. Post-COVID blood samples were collected from convalescent patients a median of approximately 100 days after diagnosis, with a range of about 30 to 161 days. The convalescent cohort comprised six males and four females, including two Hispanic individuals, seven Caucasians, two Asians and one multiracial person. In control cultures, a CEFX viral epitope pool was used as positive control, an HIV-1 Nef peptide pool was used as negative control, or no peptide was added. Culture stimuli were overlapping spike peptide pools from SARS-CoV-2 and from the common cold coronaviruses HCoV-NL63, HCoV-OC43 and HCoV-229E. Post-vaccine blood samples were obtained a median of approximately 74 days after the second vaccine dose, with a range of about 13 to 250 days. In more than eight COVID-19 convalescent patients and a few infection-naive healthy vaccine recipients, researchers compared the spike-specific CD4+ TCR repertoire from before mRNA vaccination with the repertoire from after. Participants received two doses of either the Pfizer-BioNTech BNT162b2 vaccine (n=8) or the Moderna mRNA-1273 vaccine (n=2). Summary of the overall study and its limitations: Of the vaccine-specific clones found in convalescent patients, nearly all (304 of 307) were mono-reactive for SARS-CoV-2 spike instead of being cross-reactive with common cold coronaviruses. In convalescent patients, a median 86.3% of post-vaccine SARS-CoV-2-reactive clones were detected only after vaccination, and vaccine-specific priming was suggested by this finding. The study included relatively few convalescent patients and did not analyze early timepoints after natural infection. The median number of SARS-CoV-2-reactive clonotypes rose from approximately 20 after infection to a few dozen after vaccination, but the change was not significant.

This sample's treatment or condition label indicates: roughly 11-day PBMC culture with coronavirus spike peptide pools or control peptides (ViraFEST assay). To expand antigen-specific T cells with peptide pools and then pick out the expanded clonotypes through TCR sequencing, the study relied on the ViraFEST assay. The convalescent patients' positive SARS-CoV-2 PCR tests fell between March and December 2020, which was before the Alpha, Beta and Delta variants emerged in the United States. Some 2 million PBMCs per well were cultured in IMDM with roughly 5% human AB serum and around 10 IU/ml IL-2, plus 10 ug/ml peptide pools. On days 3 and 7, half of the culture medium was replaced with fresh IL-2-containing medium. After less than twelve days of culture, CD4+ T cells were isolated by negative selection with the EasySep CD4+ T cell isolation kit. Ficoll-Paque Plus gradient centrifugation was used to isolate PBMCs from whole blood, and the isolated PBMCs were then either used fresh or cryopreserved at -140C. Triplicate wells were generally used for each culture condition.

Receptor libraries were prepared by PCR. At the Johns Hopkins FTIC core, DNA from the cultured CD4+ T cells underwent TCR sequencing with the Oncomine TCR Beta short-read assay. The QIAamp micro DNA kit was used to extract genomic DNA from the cultured CD4+ T cells. Oncomine TCR Beta libraries made from cultured CD4+ T cells were pooled using unique dual indexes and sequenced on an Illumina iSeq 100. In the authors' own workflow: Non-productive sequences were removed, and CDR3s that did not start with C, did not end with F or W, or were shorter than 7 amino acids were discarded. The MANAFEST web application identified antigen-specific clonotypes by comparing peptide-stimulated wells against reference wells and other culture wells. Positive clones required FDR below 0.05, an odds ratio above 5, and productive frequency above 0.1% in at least two of three replicate wells. Clonotypes that were significantly expanded in both SARS-CoV-2 spike wells and at least one common cold coronavirus spike condition were defined as cross-reactive. Using R version 3.6.1, CDR3 homology was evaluated through Levenshtein distances (stringdist) along with unrooted phylogenetic trees (ape). The public sequencing data were trimmed at Q25 with fastp and processed into clonotypes with MiXCR by TCRdb, which kept only in-frame beta chains. Rows merge per CDR3 protein into single entries with the most common DNA and genes. These V and J calls derive from TCRdb rather than the authors' analysis. A total of 12,000 to 15,000 distinct CDR3 sequences appear in this sample, 53% of them only once. Roughly 12% of the sample is held by the ten biggest clonotypes.

The origin of this receptor is a human donor who had recovered from COVID-19. The specimen was CD4+ T cells from blood, cultured in vitro.

The DNA reads TGTGCCACCAGTGATTACAGGAGCACAGATACGCAGTATTTT. Its coded protein is CATSDYRSTDTQYF. The rearranged segments are TRBV24-1 and TRBJ2-3, with TRBD1 perhaps the D gene, on 5 matching bases. V is shortened by 2 bases, J by 0 bases, and the region joining them spans 5 bases. The CDR3 measures 14 amino acids from cysteine to phenylalanine. The read is trimmed to its CDR3 DNA, 42 bases read in frame from base 1. CDR1 and CDR2, per the germline V gene, are KGHDR and SFDVKD.